Listed below are T cell receptor beta chains from one sample, sequenced in a study of radiotherapy plus CTLA-4 blockade in lung cancer. The repertoire was sequenced with immunoSEQ multiplex PCR; TCRdb's copy has only in-frame clones and lacks some. The sample yields tens of thousands of clones, nearly 90% seen once. Sequencing used peripheral blood, obtained from a patient treated with radiotherapy plus ipilimumab. The receptors shown here come from a human donor with non-small cell lung cancer whose response to radiotherapy plus ipilimumab could not be evaluated. Both conserved end residues are part of each CDR3. Size is stated for part of the rows, as once, few or many counts, or as a class when the clone is expanded.

clone size: .
J gene: TRBJ2-1
V gene: TRBV11-3
CDR3 protein: CASSFGTSGGVHEQFF

clone size: .
J gene: TRBJ1-1
V gene: TRBV4-1
CDR3 protein: CVSSQGAGGMNTEAFF

clone size: few
J gene: TRBJ2-4
V gene: TRBV13
CDR3 protein: CASSFKPGTSKNIQYF

clone size: .
J gene: TRBJ2-4
V gene: TRBV11-3
CDR3 protein: CASSLEMDRDSLAKNIQYF

clone size: .
J gene: TRBJ2-5
V gene: TRBV7-9
CDR3 protein: CASRRGVMETQYF

clone size: .
J gene: TRBJ1-1
V gene: TRBV2
CDR3 protein: CASRIDGTANTEAFF

clone size: .
J gene: TRBJ1-4
V gene: TRBV4-3
CDR3 protein: CASSPNPHDRGQGEKLFF

clone size: .
J gene: TRBJ1-3
V gene: TRBV28
CDR3 protein: CASSSGTGLSSGNTIYF

clone size: .
J gene: TRBJ1-4
V gene: TRBV15
CDR3 protein: CATSVQGWEKLFF

clone size: few
J gene: TRBJ1-6
V gene: TRBV4-3
CDR3 protein: CASSRQGRNSPLHF

clone size: .
J gene: TRBJ1-1
V gene: TRBV5-6
CDR3 protein: CASSSHPGARNTEAFF

clone size: .
J gene: TRBJ2-1
V gene: TRBV7-9
CDR3 protein: CASSLVGQGAANEQFF

clone size: .
J gene: TRBJ1-2
V gene: TRBV27
CDR3 protein: CASTRADSYGYTF

clone size: .
J gene: TRBJ1-1
V gene: TRBV19
CDR3 protein: CASSKAVDNTEAFF

clone size: .
J gene: TRBJ1-2
V gene: TRBV28
CDR3 protein: CASGDTRTGGYTF

clone size: .
J gene: TRBJ2-2
V gene: TRBV9
CDR3 protein: CASSVTGVNTGELFF

clone size: .
J gene: TRBJ1-1
V gene: TRBV6-5
CDR3 protein: CASSSKGTVGTEAFF

clone size: .
J gene: TRBJ1-5
V gene: TRBV7-8
CDR3 protein: CASSYDRLPGPQHF

clone size: .
J gene: TRBJ1-1
V gene: TRBV30
CDR3 protein: CAWSVRENTEAFF

clone size: .
J gene: TRBJ2-5
V gene: TRBV2
CDR3 protein: CASSGFQRGSGEQYF

clone size: .
J gene: TRBJ2-5
V gene: TRBV5-1
CDR3 protein: CASSLGAPTVNQETQYF

clone size: .
J gene: TRBJ2-1
V gene: TRBV7-2
CDR3 protein: CASSTTSSSYNEQFF

clone size: .
J gene: TRBJ1-5
V gene: TRBV19
CDR3 protein: CASSIRWPSPYQPQHF

clone size: .
J gene: TRBJ1-5
V gene: TRBV4-1
CDR3 protein: CASSQDATGEGNQPQHF

clone size: once
J gene: TRBJ1-2
V gene: TRBV5-1
CDR3 protein: CASSFGSGGGYGYTF

clone size: .
J gene: TRBJ1-6
V gene: TRBV6-5
CDR3 protein: CASSLLGGRGSPLHF

clone size: .
J gene: TRBJ1-2
V gene: TRBV2
CDR3 protein: CASSEGGNGYTF

clone size: .
J gene: TRBJ1-5
V gene: TRBV4-3
CDR3 protein: CASSRDVGDNQPQHF

clone size: .
J gene: TRBJ1-2
V gene: TRBV30
CDR3 protein: CAWGRETRTYGYTF

clone size: .
J gene: TRBJ2-5
V gene: TRBV9
CDR3 protein: CASSVGLGAVETQYF

clone size: .
J gene: TRBJ2-1
V gene: TRBV7-2
CDR3 protein: CASSQDVGATYNEQFF

clone size: .
J gene: TRBJ2-2
V gene: TRBV29-1
CDR3 protein: CSVRRGGSGELFF

clone size: once
J gene: TRBJ2-3
V gene: TRBV5-8
CDR3 protein: CASSLEGGSTDTQYF

clone size: .
J gene: TRBJ2-7
V gene: TRBV6-6
CDR3 protein: CASSYGTGYEQYF

clone size: once
J gene: TRBJ2-2
V gene: TRBV7-2
CDR3 protein: CASSLRAGGRTGELFF

clone size: .
J gene: TRBJ2-3
V gene: TRBV2
CDR3 protein: CASARGHSGADTQYF

clone size: .
J gene: TRBJ2-7
V gene: TRBV11-2
CDR3 protein: CASSLVLAGVYEQYF

clone size: .
J gene: TRBJ1-3
V gene: TRBV28
CDR3 protein: CASKRQGHIIYSGNTIYF

clone size: .
J gene: TRBJ2-7
V gene: TRBV30
CDR3 protein: CAWSSGLAGVGEQYF

clone size: .
J gene: TRBJ2-3
V gene: TRBV9
CDR3 protein: CASSAGQSSTDTQYF

clone size: .
J gene: TRBJ2-5
V gene: TRBV27
CDR3 protein: CASSSLQGMSQETQYF

clone size: once
J gene: TRBJ1-2
V gene: TRBV5-1
CDR3 protein: CASSLRPGQGYGGYTF

clone size: .
J gene: TRBJ2-3
V gene: TRBV9
CDR3 protein: CASSVGLVAGGRDTQYF

clone size: once
J gene: TRBJ2-3
V gene: TRBV7-2
CDR3 protein: CASSWVAGGLADTQYF

clone size: .
J gene: TRBJ1-2
V gene: TRBV19
CDR3 protein: CASSMEGALNGYTF

clone size: .
J gene: TRBJ2-7
V gene: TRBV6-5
CDR3 protein: CASRDQGNGYEQYF

clone size: .
J gene: TRBJ1-2
V gene: TRBV7-8
CDR3 protein: CASSPPTGAGGYTF

clone size: .
J gene: TRBJ1-2
V gene: TRBV4-3
CDR3 protein: CASSQEGGGVNYGYTF

clone size: .
J gene: TRBJ2-2
V gene: TRBV7-2
CDR3 protein: CASSSSVTGGKNTGELFF

clone size: .
J gene: TRBJ1-2
V gene: TRBV5-1
CDR3 protein: CASRPTSRGQGYTF

clone size: .
J gene: TRBJ1-1
V gene: TRBV5-1
CDR3 protein: CASSLVAGGTEAFF

clone size: .
J gene: TRBJ1-1
V gene: TRBV21-1
CDR3 protein: CASSKWLATQIRTEAFF

clone size: .
J gene: TRBJ2-1
V gene: TRBV11-2
CDR3 protein: CASSQDVGATYNEQFF

clone size: .
J gene: TRBJ2-7
V gene: TRBV27
CDR3 protein: CASSPMRISYEQYF

clone size: .
J gene: TRBJ2-3
V gene: TRBV7-8
CDR3 protein: CASSLLEPGLAGGHNTQYF